This record looks at one T cell receptor (beta chain) sequence and its context. The sample is drawn from a study of blood T cell repertoires in COVID-19. As for the study in general: Samples representing acute and convalescent COVID-19 were sourced from the United States, Italy and Spain.

Clones were sequenced by immunoSEQ multiplex PCR, and TCRdb holds only the in-frame ones, with some missing. The table has approximately 130,000 clones, about 88% seen once. Living in 25 or so US areas, the participants were between roughly 18 and 90 years of age. Cohort allocation depended upon clinical history that participants reported. The CDR3 contains 15 residues. Trimming removed 2 bases from V and 5 bases from J; junction bases left unmatched: 5. CDR1 is MNHEY, CDR2 SMNVEV, per germline (reference sequence). The V gene is TRBV27, the J gene TRBJ1-5; 8 bases map to TRBD1. The sequencing sample was made of PBMCs or T cells enriched from blood (not recorded which). The TCR was taken from a woman aged 45 to 65 who had recovered from COVID-19. CDR3 nucleotides: TGTGCCAGCAGTTTAGCCGGGACAGGTGATCAGCCCCAGCATTTT. Residues: CASSLAGTGDQPQHF.